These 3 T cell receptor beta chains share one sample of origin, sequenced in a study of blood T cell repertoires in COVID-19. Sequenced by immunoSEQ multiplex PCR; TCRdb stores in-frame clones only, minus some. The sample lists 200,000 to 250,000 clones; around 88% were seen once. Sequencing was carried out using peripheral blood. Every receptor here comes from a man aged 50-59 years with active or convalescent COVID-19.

The CDR3 coding sequence is TGTGCCAGCAGTTTAAACAGGGAATATGGCTACACCTTC. Translation: CASSLNREYGYTF. The genes are TRBV12-3 or TRBV12-4 and TRBJ1-2, with a weak D call TRBD1 (6 bases). This CDR3 contains 13 residues. Trimming stripped 2 bases from V and 5 bases from J, with 9 bases between.

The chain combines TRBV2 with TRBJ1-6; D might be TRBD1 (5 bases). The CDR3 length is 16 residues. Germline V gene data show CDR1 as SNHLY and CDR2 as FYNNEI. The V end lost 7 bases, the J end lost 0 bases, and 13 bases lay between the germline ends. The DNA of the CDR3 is TGTGCCAGCAACGGGGGTGGGCTCTCCTATAATTCACCCCTCCACTTT. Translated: CASNGGGLSYNSPLHF.

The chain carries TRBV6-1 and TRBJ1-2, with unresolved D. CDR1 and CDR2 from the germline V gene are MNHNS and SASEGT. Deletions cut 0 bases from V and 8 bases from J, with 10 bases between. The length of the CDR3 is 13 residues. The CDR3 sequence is CASSEARLEGYTF. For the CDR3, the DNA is TGTGCCAGCAGTGAAGCGAGGCTGGAGGGCTACACCTTC.